Shown below are 28 T cell receptor beta chains from a single sample sequenced in a study of monozygotic twins with inflammatory bowel disease (dated by TCRdb to the late 2010s). Libraries were built with 5' RACE. The listed sequencing device is Illumina HiSeq 2500. Following reprocessing of the reads by TCRdb, the data hold one row per CDR3 protein sequence and no DNA is available. This sample's listing comprises approximately 160,000 distinct CDR3 sequences. The ten largest clonotypes hold around 7.2% of the sample. What was sequenced was blood. The receptor set was obtained from a human donor with ulcerative colitis or Crohn's disease, or a healthy co-twin of an affected twin (not recorded which).

The chain recombines TRBV7-3 with TRBJ2-1; TCRdb designates TRBD2, a call that cannot be tested without DNA. CDR3 length: 16 amino acids. The germline V gene has CDR1 SGHTA and CDR2 FQGTGA. The CDR3 sequence is CASSPRGGRVRDEQFF.

V and J are TRBV27 and TRBJ1-5. The CDR3 sequence is 12 residues long. Germline CDR1 reads MNHEY; CDR2 reads SMNVEV (reference sequence). The CDR3 loop reads CASSRWNQPQHF.

V gene TRBV27 combines with J gene TRBJ2-6. This CDR3 is 16 amino acids long. Germline-derived CDR1 and CDR2 are MNHEY and SMNVEV (reference sequence). CDR3 protein: CASSTSTWGGANVLTF.

This chain links TRBV6-1 with TRBJ2-2; as DNA is missing, the TRBD1 call by TCRdb cannot be tested. Germline loops: CDR1 MNHNS, CDR2 SASEGT. The CDR3 has 16 amino acids. Here the CDR3 reads CASSPMGQVNTGELFF.

The chain is built from TRBV29-1 and TRBJ2-2; TCRdb's D call, TRBD2, is unchecked because there is no DNA. Germline V lookup: CDR1 SQVTM, CDR2 ANQGSEA. The CDR3 covers 16 residues. This chain's CDR3 is CSVGGQGGRNTGELFF.

V is TRBV6-4 and J is TRBJ2-6; TCRdb returns TRBD1, unconfirmable since there is no DNA. CDR3 size: 16 residues. CDR1 MRHNA and CDR2 SNTAGT come from the germline V gene. The CDR3 region is CASSPRASSGANVLTF.

This chain connects TRBV27 to TRBJ1-2; there is no DNA to check the TCRdb D call of TRBD1. Looked up from germline, CDR1 is MNHEY and CDR2 is SMNVEV (reference sequence). The CDR3 covers 14 residues. CDR3 loop: CASSLTGGADGYTF.

J is TRBJ1-5 and V is TRBV6-2 or TRBV6-3; TCRdb returns TRBD1, unconfirmable since there is no DNA. Germline-derived CDR1 and CDR2 are MNHEY and SVGEGT. There are 15 residues in the CDR3. CDR3 sequence reads: CASSYWDRRGQPQHF.

The V and J genes are TRBV11-3 and TRBJ2-2; lacking DNA, the TRBD1 call made by TCRdb goes unchecked. CDR1 and CDR2 (germline): SGHNT, YENEEA. This CDR3 comprises 14 residues. This CDR3 is CASSSGGDTGELFF.

This rearrangement joins TRBV10-3 to TRBJ1-1; lacking DNA, the TRBD1 call made by TCRdb goes unchecked. Per germline, CDR1 ENHRY and CDR2 SYGVKD. The CDR3 runs to 13 residues. CDR3 residues: CAISAGGNTEAFF.

The chain recombines TRBV5-4 with TRBJ2-5. Germline lookup yields CDR1 SGHNT and CDR2 YYREEE (reference sequence). The CDR3 is 13 amino acids. The CDR3 loop reads CASSDGIEETQYF.

This chain uses TRBV29-1 with TRBJ2-1; TCRdb's D call, TRBD1, is unchecked because there is no DNA. This CDR3 comprises 12 residues. Looked up from germline, CDR1 is SQVTM and CDR2 is ANQGSEA. The CDR3: CSVVFRVNEQFF.

This rearrangement joins TRBV7-9 to TRBJ2-7; the TCRdb call, TRBD1, lacks DNA for checking. The germline V gene has CDR1 SEHNR and CDR2 FQNEAQ (reference sequence). The CDR3 loop spans 12 amino acids. This CDR3 reads CASRDRYHEQYF.

V and J are TRBV5-1 and TRBJ2-4; TCRdb reports TRBD1, a call that lacks DNA to check it against. The CDR3 extends over 15 amino acids. CDR1 is SGHRS, CDR2 YFSETQ, per germline. CDR3 amino acids: CASSLAGTEKNIQYF.

The chain links TRBV2 to TRBJ2-7; the TCRdb D gene call, TRBD1, has no DNA to confirm it. This CDR3 comprises 14 residues. CDR1 and CDR2 from the germline V gene are SNHLY and FYNNEI. The chain's CDR3 is CASSEGTGGIEQYF.

The chain uses TRBV7-3 and TRBJ1-1. Germline CDR1 reads SGHTA; CDR2 reads FQGTGA. This CDR3 comprises 13 residues. CDR3 residues: CASSSHRDTEAFF.

V gene TRBV5-1 combines with J gene TRBJ2-3; TCRdb's D call, TRBD1, is unchecked because there is no DNA. Germline loops: CDR1 SGHRS, CDR2 YFSETQ. This CDR3 is 16 amino acids long. CDR3 amino acids: CASSFRVGGQTDTQYF.

V and J are TRBV6-1 and TRBJ2-3. The CDR3 is made up of 14 amino acids. Germline V gives CDR1 MNHNS, CDR2 SASEGT. This CDR3 reads CASRFNSGTDTQYF.

J is TRBJ2-7 and V is TRBV30; TCRdb outputs TRBD2, but without DNA this stays unchecked. The V gene's germline CDR1 is GTSNPN and CDR2 SVGIG (reference sequence). The CDR3 is made up of 11 amino acids. The CDR3 here is CAWSTAGEQYF.

This rearrangement joins TRBV29-1 to TRBJ2-7; TCRdb indicates TRBD1, and absent DNA this call remains unverified. This CDR3 region has 14 residues. Germline V gene lookup returns CDR1 SQVTM and CDR2 ANQGSEA. The CDR3 sequence: CSVLSLDRGYEQYF.

The V and J genes are TRBV20-1 and TRBJ1-5. Germline-derived CDR1 and CDR2 are DFQATT and SNEGSKA (reference sequence). This CDR3 is built from 16 residues. CDR3 loop: CSAPRGPVGSNQPQHF.

J is TRBJ2-7 and V is TRBV29-1; checking the TCRdb D call of TRBD1 is not possible without DNA. The CDR3 totals 13 residues. Germline CDR1 is SQVTM and CDR2 is ANQGSEA. CDR3: CSVEVGGGYEQYF.

The chain combines TRBV7-2 with TRBJ1-2. The V gene's germline CDR1 is SGHTA and CDR2 FQGNSA. The CDR3 runs 14 residues. The CDR3 is CASSLQAERYGYTF.

The J gene is TRBJ1-1, the V gene TRBV5-4; TCRdb's assignment of TRBD1 cannot be checked, as there is no DNA. The CDR3 loop spans 14 amino acids. CDR1 SGHNT and CDR2 YYREEE come from the germline V gene (reference sequence). The CDR3: CASSHHDRGNEAFF.

CDR3 protein: CAWSPPGHPSAEQYF. This chain uses TRBV30 with TRBJ2-7; lacking DNA, the TRBD1 call made by TCRdb goes unchecked. The CDR3 spans 15 residues. Germline lookup yields CDR1 GTSNPN and CDR2 SVGIG (reference sequence).

The chain combines TRBV10-3 with TRBJ2-7. Germline V CDR1 and CDR2: ENHRY, SYGVKD. The CDR3 is 12 residues long. CDR3 region: CAISALTYEQYF.

J is TRBJ2-2 and V is TRBV29-1; TCRdb names TRBD1, which stays unverified in the absence of DNA. CDR3 length: 15 residues. Germline lookup yields CDR1 SQVTM and CDR2 ANQGSEA. CDR3 sequence: CSVRDRVTATGELFF.

The chain uses TRBV20-1 and TRBJ2-7; the D call from TCRdb, TRBD2, cannot be confirmed without DNA. Germline CDR1 reads DFQATT; CDR2 reads SNEGSKA (reference sequence). The length of the CDR3 is 15 residues. CDR3 region: CSARWPTPTVGEQYF.